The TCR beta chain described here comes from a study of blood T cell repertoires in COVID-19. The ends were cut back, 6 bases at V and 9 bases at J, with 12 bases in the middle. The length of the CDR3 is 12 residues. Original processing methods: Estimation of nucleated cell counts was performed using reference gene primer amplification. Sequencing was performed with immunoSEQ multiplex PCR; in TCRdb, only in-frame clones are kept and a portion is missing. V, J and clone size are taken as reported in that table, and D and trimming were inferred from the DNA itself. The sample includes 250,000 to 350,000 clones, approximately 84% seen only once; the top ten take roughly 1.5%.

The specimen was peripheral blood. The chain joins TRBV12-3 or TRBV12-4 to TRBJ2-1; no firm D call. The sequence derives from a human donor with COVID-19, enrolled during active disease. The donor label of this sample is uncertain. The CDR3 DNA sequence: TGTGCCAGCAGGTCAGACATCGGTGAGCAGTTCTTC. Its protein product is CASRSDIGEQFF.